This T cell receptor beta chain was observed in a study of blood T cell repertoires in COVID-19. At the level of the study: Whether acute or convalescent, the COVID-19 samples came from the United States, Italy and Spain. From T cells, B-cell-depleted T cells, or PBMCs came the material, which was cDNA or gDNA.

The authors' processing: Researchers report that nucleated cell counts were estimated from reference gene primer amplification. Here immunoSEQ multiplex PCR was the method, and the copy in TCRdb shows in-frame clones only, minus some. V and J calls and clone size come straight from that table; D and trimming were deduced from the DNA. The sample lists just over 300,000 clones, over 85% occurring once. This clone has a handful of counts. Seattle enrolled patients during active infection and tracked them longitudinally. Sample: peripheral blood. The TCR originated in a woman aged 25 to 39 with COVID-19, enrolled during active disease.

The CDR3, as DNA: TGTGCCAGCGGGGACATAGGTAATCAGCCCCAGCATTTT. Its protein product is CASGDIGNQPQHF. V is TRBV30 and J is TRBJ1-5; maybe TRBD1 (6 bases). Trimming took off 8 bases at V and 4 bases at J, with 15 bases between the two ends. CDR3 length: 13 amino acids. Germline V gene sequence: CDR1 GTSNPN, CDR2 SVGIG (reference sequence).